One sample yielded the 24 T cell receptor beta chains listed below, sequenced in a study of T cell changes during pregnancy in multiple sclerosis. Assay: immunoSEQ multiplex PCR; the TCRdb copy retains only in-frame clones and omits some. This table has some 94,000 clones, about 91% appearing once. This material consisted of peripheral blood, taken in the first trimester of pregnancy. The receptor source for this set is a female donor in good health, enrolled as a control in a pregnancy study.

The chain carries TRBV6-5 and TRBJ1-1; TRBD1 is a possible D gene (6 bases). V was clipped by 6 bases and J by 0 bases, with 11 bases between them. The CDR3 is made up of 14 amino acids. In germline, CDR1 is MNHEY, CDR2 SVGAGI. The CDR3 here is CASRKTGMNTEAFF. The DNA of the CDR3 is TGTGCCAGCAGGAAGACAGGCATGAACACTGAAGCTTTCTTT.

The J gene is TRBJ2-7, the V gene TRBV28, with 9 bases lining up with TRBD2. This CDR3 contains 13 residues. J lost 7 bases, V lost 3 bases, and 4 bases had no gene match. CDR1 is MDHEN and CDR2 is SYDVKM in the germline V gene. The CDR3 loop reads CASSLISGGEQYF. The CDR3 DNA reads as TGTGCCAGCAGTTTGATTAGCGGGGGAGAGCAGTACTTC.

This rearrangement joins TRBV4-1 to TRBJ1-5, with TRBD1 matching over 8 bases. Germline trimming cut 4 bases from V and 4 bases from J; bases unmatched to any gene: 12. CDR3 length: 17 residues. Germline CDR1 reads MGHRA; CDR2 reads YSYEKL. The CDR3 nucleotides are TGCGCCAGCAGCCTGTATGTGACAGGGGTTTCGAATCAGCCCCAGCATTTT. Its protein is CASSLYVTGVSNQPQHF.

The V call is TRBV5-5, the J call TRBJ1-2, with D uncertain. V gave up 4 bases and J gave up 8 bases, with 15 bases separating them. CDR1 and CDR2 (germline): SGHKS, YYEKEE (reference sequence). The CDR3 has 13 residues. CDR3 DNA sequence: TGTGCCAGCAGCCCCCCTGGAGGGCTGGGCTACACCTTC. It is translated as CASSPPGGLGYTF. Drawing the rest from reference TRBV5-5 and TRBJ1-2, the complete variable domain is DAGVTQSPTHLIKTRGQQVTLRCSPISGHKSVSWYQQVLGQGPQFIFQYYEKEERGRGNFPDRFSARQFPNYSSELNVNALLLGDSALYLCASSPPGGLGYTFGSGTRLTVV.

V usage is TRBV29-1 and J usage is TRBJ1-1; D not certain. The CDR3 is 11 residues long. Germline-derived CDR1 and CDR2 are SQVTM and ANQGSEA. Here the CDR3 DNA reads TGCGGCCTGGGCAGCAGCACTGAAGCTTTCTTT. Residues: CGLGSSTEAFF.

The chain couples TRBV4-1 to TRBJ2-2; TRBD2 aligns across 12 bases. Germline CDR1 reads MGHRA; CDR2 reads YSYEKL. This CDR3 comprises 15 residues. J gave up 6 bases and V 4 bases, and 3 bases lay outside the gene matches. CDR3 nucleotides: TGCGCCAGCAGCCTGGCTAGCGGGGGGGCCGGGGAGCTGTTTTTT. Amino acids: CASSLASGGAGELFF.

The J gene is TRBJ2-5, the V gene TRBV11-2, with 9 bases fitting TRBD1. The CDR3 covers 16 residues. In germline, CDR1 is SGHAT, CDR2 FQNNGV. Losses at the gene ends were 1 base for V and 4 bases for J; bases not matched to a gene: 7. The CDR3 here is CASSLVEQGALETQYF. Here the CDR3 DNA reads TGTGCCAGCAGCTTAGTAGAACAGGGGGCATTAGAGACCCAGTACTTC.

The sample holds a few counts of this clone. This sequence joins TRBV5-1 and TRBJ1-2, with a tentative D call TRBD1 (6 bases). The CDR3 length is 15 residues. Germline V gene lookup returns CDR1 SGHRS and CDR2 YFSETQ. V lost 0 bases and J lost 2, with 11 bases in between. The CDR3, as DNA: TGCGCCAGCAGCTTGGACGGACAGAGGAACTATGGCTACACCTTC. Translated, it gives CASSLDGQRNYGYTF.

This clone was seen more than once but under ten times. The chain is built from TRBV6-1 and TRBJ2-6; TRBD1 might be the D (5 bases). The ends were cut back, 4 bases at V and 0 bases at J, with 13 bases in the middle. The CDR3 runs 17 residues. CDR1 MNHNS and CDR2 SASEGT come from the germline V gene. The CDR3 reads CASSAPQGRSGANVLTF. In DNA form, the CDR3 reads TGTGCCAGCAGTGCCCCCCAGGGCCGCTCTGGGGCCAACGTCCTGACTTTC.

The rearrangement uses TRBV5-1 and TRBJ2-7; 10 nucleotides match TRBD1. The germline CDR1 and CDR2 sequences are SGHRS and YFSETQ. CDR3 length: 15 amino acids. The J segment lost 3 bases and the V segment lost 4 bases, leaving 7 bases of the junction unmatched. DNA for the CDR3: TGCGCCAGCAGCCGAGGGACAGGGGTAGGCTACGAGCAGTACTTC. Translation: CASSRGTGVGYEQYF.

V and J are TRBV7-9 and TRBJ2-7; maybe TRBD1 (6 bases). Per germline, CDR1 SEHNR and CDR2 FQNEAQ (reference sequence). Trimming removed 5 bases from V and 2 bases from J, with 13 bases in between. CDR3 size: 14 residues. The CDR3: CASSTGQPPYEQYF. Here the CDR3 DNA reads TGTGCCAGCAGCACCGGACAGCCCCCCTACGAGCAGTACTTC.

V gene TRBV4-1 combines with J gene TRBJ1-1; unclear D gene. V lost 1 base and J lost 11, with 23 bases in between. The CDR3 sequence is 16 residues long. Germline CDR1 is MGHRA and CDR2 is YSYEKL. The CDR3 nucleotides read TGCGCCAGCAGCCAAGGTGGCACGGGAAACATTCGGGAGGCTTTCTTT. Amino acid sequence: CASSQGGTGNIREAFF.

This clone occurred a few times. This chain uses TRBV5-4 with TRBJ1-2, with 8 bases lining up with TRBD1. Germline V lookup: CDR1 SGHNT, CDR2 YYREEE (reference sequence). J lost 10 bases, V lost 2 bases, and 7 bases had no gene match. The CDR3 is 13 residues long. CDR3 residues: CASSLLDRAAYTF. The CDR3 nucleotides read TGTGCCAGCAGCTTACTGGACAGGGCAGCCTACACCTTC.

This rearrangement joins TRBV4-2 to TRBJ1-4, with TRBD1 as a possible D gene (6 bases). The germline V and J ends were trimmed by 0 bases and 2 bases, with 10 bases remaining between them. Germline V gene data show CDR1 as LGHNA and CDR2 as YNFKEQ. The CDR3 runs 16 residues. CDR3 nucleotide sequence: TGTGCCAGCAGCCAAGAAGGCACAGGGACTAATGAAAAACTGTTTTTT. Translating it yields CASSQEGTGTNEKLFF.

The V call is TRBV6-1, the J call TRBJ2-1, with TRBD2 matching over 13 bases. The CDR3 spans 15 residues. V was pared by 7 bases and J by 4 bases, with 4 bases of the junction left unmatched. Germline V gene data show CDR1 as MNHNS and CDR2 as SASEGT. The DNA of the CDR3 is TGTGCCAGCACTCCGACTAGCGGGGGGTACAATGAGCAGTTCTTC. This gives the protein CASTPTSGGYNEQFF.

The V call is TRBV12-5, the J call TRBJ1-5, with D perhaps TRBD1 (6 bases). Germline CDR1 LGHNT, CDR2 FRNRAP. The CDR3 has 14 amino acids. Between the trimmed V and J ends, which lost 2 bases and 4 bases, there was a span of 9 bases. This CDR3 reads CASGLTTGNQPQHF. CDR3 sequence (DNA): TGTGCTAGTGGTTTGACTACAGGGAATCAGCCCCAGCATTTT. The variable domain in full, completed from reference TRBV12-5 and TRBJ1-5, reads DARVTQTPRHKVTEMGQEVTMRCQPILGHNTVFWYRQTMMQGLELLAYFRNRAPLDDSGMPKDRFSAEMPDATLATLKIQPSEPRDSAVYFCASGLTTGNQPQHFGDGTRLSIL.

The V and J genes are TRBV7-3 and TRBJ2-7; 7 positions match TRBD1. With V trimmed by 2 bases and J by 0 bases, 7 bases remained unmatched. The germline CDR1 and CDR2 sequences are SGHTA and FQGTGA. CDR3 length equals 16 residues. CDR3 in DNA: TGTGCCAGCAGCTTATTACCCCGGGACAGCTCCTACGAGCAGTACTTC. This sequence encodes CASSLLPRDSSYEQYF.

There are a few counts of this clone. The V and J genes are TRBV5-1 and TRBJ1-5; 9 bases are a match to TRBD1. J gave up 3 bases and V 0 bases, and 1 base lay outside the gene matches. Germline lookup yields CDR1 SGHRS and CDR2 YFSETQ. The CDR3 has 15 residues. Written as DNA, the CDR3 is TGCGCCAGCAGCTTGGGACAGGGGGACAATCAGCCCCAGCATTTT. Translating gives CASSLGQGDNQPQHF. The whole variable domain, remainder taken from reference TRBV5-1 and TRBJ1-5, is KAGVTQTPRYLIKTRGQQVTLSCSPISGHRSVSWYQQTPGQGLQFLFEYFSETQRNKGNFPGRFSGRQFSNSRSEMNVSTLELGDSALYLCASSLGQGDNQPQHFGDGTRLSIL.

The chain joins TRBV9 to TRBJ1-2, with 11 positions matching TRBD1. Trimming at V came to 4 bases and at J to 4 bases, leaving 6 bases not matched to a gene. The germline gives CDR1 SGDLS, CDR2 YYNGEE. There are 15 residues in the CDR3. CDR3 residues: CASSPIGTGGYGYTF. The CDR3 DNA follows: TGTGCCAGCAGCCCAATTGGGACAGGGGGCTATGGCTACACCTTC.

V usage is TRBV9 and J usage is TRBJ2-7; D unclear. CDR1 and CDR2 (germline): SGDLS, YYNGEE. This CDR3 contains 16 residues. The ends were cut back, 2 bases at V and 6 bases at J, with 21 bases in the middle. The CDR3 loop is CASSVSPCTTYCEQYF. The CDR3 DNA is TGTGCCAGCAGCGTTAGCCCTTGCACAACTTACTGCGAGCAGTACTTC.

CDR3 sequence (DNA): TGTGCCAGCAGCTTAGCGCTTTCTAGCGGGGGGGATCGCGGTACGCAGTATTTT. Translating it yields CASSLALSSGGDRGTQYF. The rearrangement uses TRBV7-9 and TRBJ2-3, with 12 bases identical to TRBD2. This CDR3 spans 18 amino acids. With 0 bases clipped from V and 8 bases from J, the junction kept 12 bases outside the gene matches. Germline V gives CDR1 SEHNR, CDR2 FQNEAQ (reference sequence).

The DNA of the CDR3 is TGTGCCAGCAGTCGTCTCTCCCAAGAGGACGAGCAGTACTTC. This codes for CASSRLSQEDEQYF. J is TRBJ2-7 and V is TRBV7-2, with no clear D. In germline, CDR1 is SGHTA, CDR2 FQGNSA. Trimming pared 6 bases from V and 5 bases from J, leaving 17 bases between. This CDR3 spans 14 amino acids.

The chain combines TRBV4-3 with TRBJ2-7; 11 bases agree with TRBD2. This CDR3 is 14 amino acids long. V dropped 4 bases and J dropped 6; count of bases not matched to a gene: 5. CDR1 and CDR2 (germline): LGHNA, YSLEER. CDR3 DNA: TGCGCCAGCAGCCCTCTAGCGGGGGGTGGCGAGCAGTACTTC. Its translation: CASSPLAGGGEQYF.

The V and J genes are TRBV7-9 and TRBJ1-2; a weak D match, TRBD1 (5 bases). The germline CDR1 and CDR2 sequences are SEHNR and FQNEAQ (reference sequence). V was clipped by 6 bases and J by 7 bases, with 21 bases between them. The CDR3 runs 15 residues. The CDR3 here is CASRRSGETGIGYTF. The CDR3 DNA reads TGTGCCAGCAGGAGGTCGGGGGAAACAGGCATTGGCTACACCTTC.